Presented here are 28 T cell receptor beta chains from one specimen sequenced in a study of breast tumors, draining lymph nodes, adjacent tissues. Via MiXCR, TCRdb re-called the multiplex PCR reads, giving one row per CDR3 protein. The data show 150,000 to 200,000 distinct CDR3 sequences, around a third seen once. The lymph nodes were axillary draining lymph nodes from breast cancer patients. The source material was axillary lymph node tissue. These receptor sequences come from a female donor with breast cancer. Some clones in this sample may be carry-over from other donors' samples.

Ten or more counts support this clonotype. This chain joins TRBV28 and TRBJ1-6, with D uncertain. This CDR3 contains 12 residues. Looked up from germline, CDR1 is MDHEN and CDR2 is SYDVKM. V was cut by 6 bases and J by 10 bases, with 10 bases left in between. The chain's CDR3 is CASSSTLSPLHF. CDR3 in DNA: TGTGCCAGCAGCTCAACATTATCACCCCTCCACTTT.

A few counts support this clonotype. A much bigger clone sits one base away, suggesting this may be a read error. This rearrangement joins TRBV20-1 to TRBJ2-7; 7 bases are shared with TRBD1. V trimming: 5 bases; J trimming: 6 bases; junction bases outside the gene matches: 13. The CDR3 is made up of 14 amino acids. Germline V lookup: CDR1 DFQATT, CDR2 SNEGSKA (reference sequence). In DNA form, the CDR3 reads TGCAGTGCTGAATTCACAGGGGCGCCGTCCGAGCAGTACTTC. Its translation is CSAEFTGAPSEQYF.

In its sample, this clonotype was seen a few times. V gene TRBV6-2 or TRBV6-3 combines with J gene TRBJ2-7, with D tentatively TRBD2 (6 bases). Trimming shortened V by 5 bases and J by 2 bases, and 22 bases separated the two germline ends. The germline gives CDR1 MNHEY, CDR2 SVGEGT. The CDR3 spans 17 residues. Here the CDR3 reads CASSPSVAERFPYEQYF. The CDR3 bases are TGTGCCAGCAGTCCATCCGTAGCGGAGCGCTTTCCCTACGAGCAGTACTTC.

With regard to this clonotype: Mismatch with germline at one junction end may stem from a read error. The CDR3 coding sequence is TGTGCCGGCAGCTTAGCGGAACAGCCCCAACAGACCCAGTTCTTC. It translates to CAGSLAEQPQQTQFF. The chain recombines TRBV7-3 with TRBJ2-5; the D gene is possibly TRBD2 (6 bases). Near its end, the DNA agrees better with TRBJ2-1, so the J call may be wrong. This CDR3 spans 15 amino acids. The germline CDR1 and CDR2 sequences are SGHTA and FQGTGA.

To note about this clonotype: The junction departs from the called germline gene at one end, perhaps through a read error. V is TRBV7-3 and J is TRBJ1-6, with D unresolved. Germline values: CDR1 SGHTA, CDR2 FQGTGA. This CDR3 has 17 amino acids. The CDR3 is CASSLSDSVSYNSPLHF. DNA of the CDR3: TGTGCCAGCAGTTTAAGCGATAGTGTCTCCTATAATTCACCCCTCCACTTT.

This clonotype was seen ten or more times. This rearrangement joins TRBV18 to TRBJ2-7, with TRBD1 identical over 7 bases. This CDR3 contains 15 residues. Per the germline V gene, CDR1 is KGHSH and CDR2 is LQKENI. The V gene end was trimmed by 4 bases and the J gene end by 1 base; junction bases not matched to a gene: 7. The CDR3, as DNA: TGTGCCAGCTCACTCGTCCGGGACAGTTCCTACGAGCAGTACTTC. Translation: CASSLVRDSSYEQYF.

On this clonotype: This may stem from a read error, because a much larger clone lies one nucleotide away. The V call is TRBV3-2, the J call TRBJ1-5. TRBV3-2 is noted as a pseudogene. The CDR3 spans 14 residues. CDR3 residues: CTSSQAVRNQPQHF. The CDR3 nucleotides read TGTACCAGCAGCCAAGCCGTGCGCAATCAGCCCCAGCATTTT.

This clonotype was recorded many times. J is TRBJ2-7 and V is TRBV11-2, with 7 positions matching TRBD1. This CDR3 is 15 amino acids long. CDR1 SGHAT and CDR2 FQNNGV come from the germline V gene. J lost 5 bases, V lost 2 bases, and 9 bases had no gene match. The CDR3 here is CASSLRTGNRDEQYF. In nucleotides, the CDR3 is TGTGCCAGCAGCTTAAGGACAGGCAATCGGGACGAGCAGTACTTC.

A remark on this clonotype: At one end, the junction sequence differs from germline, possibly due to a read error. The chain recombines TRBV7-2 with TRBJ2-5; D possibly uses TRBD1 or TRBD2 (5 bases each). The length of the CDR3 is 15 residues. Germline CDR1 reads SGHTA; CDR2 reads FQGNSA. CDR3 nucleotide sequence: TGTGCCAGCAGCTTATTCGGGGCAGCCCAAGAGACCCAGCACTTC. The encoded protein is CASSLFGAAQETQHF.

Comments on this clonotype: The CDR3 does not close with the conserved phenylalanine or tryptophan, likely indicating a read error. The gene calls are TRBV19 and TRBJ1-6; D ambiguous. The germline V and J ends were trimmed by 9 bases and 8 bases, with 17 bases remaining between them. Per the germline V gene, CDR1 is LNHDA and CDR2 is SQIVND (reference sequence). The CDR3 contains 14 residues. The CDR3 region is CASRLALEHSPLHS. CDR3 coding DNA: TGTGCCAGCAGGTTGGCACTTGAACATTCACCCCTCCACTCT.

CDR3 sequence reads: CASSLGPGDEKLFF. CDR3 in DNA: TGTGCCAGCAGCTTAGGGCCAGGGGATGAAAAACTGTTTTTT. The gene calls are TRBV7-2 and TRBJ1-4, with a weak D call TRBD1 (6 bases). Trimming took off 1 base at V and 6 bases at J, with 9 bases between the two ends. This CDR3 comprises 14 residues. The germline gives CDR1 SGHTA, CDR2 FQGNSA. Filled out from reference TRBV7-2 and TRBJ1-4, the complete variable domain reads GAGVSQSPSNKVTEKGKDVELRCDPISGHTALYWYRQSLGQGLEFLIYFQGNSAPDKSGLPSDRFSAERTGGSVSTLTIQRTQQEDSAVYLCASSLGPGDEKLFFGSGTQLSVL.

In this sample, this clonotype turned up a few times. A much larger clone lies a single base off, so this may be a read error. The CDR3 nucleotides read TGTGCTGCGTTAGGGGGACTAGCCGGCTACACCTTC. This gives the protein CAALGGLAGYTF. The chain joins TRBV5-4 to TRBJ1-2; D perhaps matches TRBD1 (6 bases). Germline CDR1 is SGHNT and CDR2 is YYREEE (reference sequence). This CDR3 spans 12 amino acids.

The table lists this clonotype with many counts. CDR3 region: CASSLARVEAETQYF. CDR3 DNA: TGTGCCAGCAGCTTGGCTAGGGTGGAGGCGGAGACCCAGTACTTC. V gene TRBV5-8 combines with J gene TRBJ2-5; possibly TRBD2 for D (5 bases). V gave up 0 bases and J gave up 5 bases, with 14 bases separating them. The germline CDR1 and CDR2 sequences are SGHTS and YDEGEE. The CDR3 runs 15 residues.

This clonotype has a count of ten or more. In DNA, the CDR3 is TGCAGTGCCACTAGCGGCGAAACGGGTACGCAGTATTTT. Translating it yields CSATSGETGTQYF. The genes are TRBV20-1 and TRBJ2-3; 8 bases fit TRBD2. This CDR3 contains 13 residues. CDR1 and CDR2 from the germline V gene are DFQATT and SNEGSKA (reference sequence). Trimming at V came to 6 bases and at J to 8 bases, leaving 10 bases not matched to a gene.

This clonotype has ten or more counts. This chain joins TRBV12-3 or TRBV12-4 and TRBJ1-2; D unclear. Trimming took 7 bases from V and 8 from J, leaving 17 bases between them. The CDR3 extends over 13 amino acids. CDR3 protein: CASTSKRVAGYTF. CDR3 DNA: TGTGCCAGCACGTCGAAGAGGGTAGCGGGCTACACCTTC.

The chain has TRBV6-5 and TRBJ2-1, with a tentative D call TRBD1 (5 bases). There are 13 residues in the CDR3. V was cut by 7 bases and J by 8 bases, with 15 bases left in between. Germline CDR1 reads MNHEY; CDR2 reads SVGAGI. In nucleotides, the CDR3 is TGTGCCAGCACCCAGGGCCGTTGGCATGAGCAGTTCTTC. Protein product: CASTQGRWHEQFF.

In the case of this clonotype: The junction differs from germline at one of its ends, possibly a read error. The chain couples TRBV20-1 to TRBJ1-3; D might be TRBD1 (6 bases). CDR3 length: 15 amino acids. Germline CDR1 reads DFQATT; CDR2 reads SNEGSKA (reference sequence). The chain's CDR3 is CSAGEGGFSGSTIYF. The DNA of the CDR3 is TGCAGTGCTGGCGAGGGGGGGTTCTCTGGAAGCACCATATATTTT.

The chain is built from TRBV20-1 and TRBJ2-1; D possibly corresponds to TRBD2 (5 bases). Germline values: CDR1 DFQATT, CDR2 SNEGSKA (reference sequence). The CDR3 sequence is 12 residues long. The V end lost 7 bases, the J end lost 5 bases, and 12 bases lay between the germline ends. The CDR3: CSESGIDNEQFF. The CDR3 nucleotides are TGCAGTGAAAGCGGTATAGACAATGAGCAGTTCTTC.

Regarding this clonotype: Relative to the germline gene, one junction end is altered; a read error may explain this. The V and J genes are TRBV6-2 or TRBV6-3 and TRBJ1-2, with 7 bases that match TRBD1. There are 14 residues in the CDR3. CDR1 and CDR2 (germline): MNHEY, SVGEGT. Here the CDR3 reads CASSHSGQTYGYTF. CDR3 DNA sequence: TGTGCCAGCAGTCACTCGGGACAGACCTATGGCTACACCTTC.

This clonotype was found many times. V and J are TRBV12-3 or TRBV12-4 and TRBJ2-5, with 7 bases fitting TRBD1. J gave up 2 bases and V 4 bases, and 4 bases lay outside the gene matches. The CDR3 totals 14 residues. CDR3 region: CASSSWDRQETQYF. CDR3 sequence (DNA): TGTGCCAGCAGTTCTTGGGACAGACAAGAGACCCAGTACTTC.

As to this clonotype: The germline gene is not matched at one end of the junction; a read error may be the cause. This chain uses TRBV7-9 with TRBJ2-4; D possibly corresponds to TRBD2 (6 bases). CDR3 size: 19 residues. Germline V gives CDR1 SEHNR, CDR2 FQNEAQ (reference sequence). CDR3 sequence (DNA): TGTGCCAGCAGCCCGTCGTCTGAGGCGGGAACCGATCGGCGGAACACTCAGTACTTC. Amino acid sequence: CASSPSSEAGTDRRNTQYF.

This clonotype was picked up many times. The rearrangement joins TRBV18 to TRBJ2-5, with D maybe TRBD2 (6 bases). Germline CDR1 KGHSH, CDR2 LQKENI. CDR3 length equals 14 residues. With 6 bases removed from V and 5 bases from J, the gap between germline ends came to 16 bases. In DNA, the CDR3 is TGTGCCAGCTCCCCTAATAAAGGGAGGGAGACCCAGTACTTC. This sequence encodes CASSPNKGRETQYF.

This clonotype appeared many times. The V gene is TRBV29-1, the J gene TRBJ2-3, with 8 bases identical to TRBD2. Unmatched junction bases numbered 10, after V lost 6 bases and J lost 5 bases. This CDR3 has 14 amino acids. CDR1 is SQVTM and CDR2 is ANQGSEA in the germline V gene. The CDR3 reads CSVTLAESKDTQYF. CDR3 nucleotides: TGCAGCGTCACACTAGCGGAGAGTAAAGATACGCAGTATTTT.

For this clonotype: Sequence at one end of the junction differs from germline and may be a read error. The rearrangement links TRBV5-4 to TRBJ2-5; TRBD2 aligns across 7 bases. The V gene's germline CDR1 is SGHNT and CDR2 YYREEE (reference sequence). There are 17 residues in the CDR3. This CDR3 reads CASSGGGSGRAEEAQCF. Here the CDR3 DNA reads TGTGCCAGCAGCGGGGGGGGTTCCGGCAGGGCGGAGGAGGCCCAGTGCTTC.

This clonotype was picked up many times. The chain links TRBV13 to TRBJ2-1; TRBD2 aligns across 7 bases. J was trimmed by 7 bases and V by 5 bases; bases with no gene match: 14. Germline lookup yields CDR1 PRHDT and CDR2 FYEKMQ (reference sequence). The CDR3 is 16 amino acids. CDR3 bases: TGTGCCAGCAGCCCCCACGTCGTGGGAGGGTTGAATGAGCAGTTCTTC. This gives the protein CASSPHVVGGLNEQFF.

V and J are TRBV19 and TRBJ1-6; D unclear. There are 15 residues in the CDR3. V was pared by 5 bases and J by 13 bases, with 21 bases between. From germline, CDR1 is LNHDA and CDR2 SQIVND (reference sequence). In DNA, the CDR3 is TGTGCCAGTAGTCCGTCAGCAGGACTAGAGTCGCCCCTCCACTTT. Translation gives CASSPSAGLESPLHF. Full variable domain (outside the CDR3, taken from reference TRBV19 and TRBJ1-6): DGGITQSPKYLFRKEGQNVTLSCEQNLNHDAMYWYRQDPGQGLRLIYYSQIVNDFQKGDIAEGYSVSREKKESFPLTVTSAQKNPTAFYLCASSPSAGLESPLHFGNGTRLTVT.

The sample holds many counts of this clonotype. J is TRBJ1-2 and V is TRBV5-1, with a possible D match to TRBD1 (5 bases). The CDR3 spans 12 residues. V gave up 0 bases and J gave up 7 bases, with 7 bases separating them. CDR1 and CDR2 from the germline V gene are SGHRS and YFSETQ. CDR3 region: CASSLEGSGYTF. CDR3 DNA sequence: TGCGCCAGCAGCTTGGAGGGGTCTGGCTACACCTTC.

This clonotype was observed many times. This chain links TRBV6-2 or TRBV6-3 with TRBJ2-5; 7 bases are a match to TRBD2. Per germline, CDR1 MNHEY and CDR2 SVGEGT. V lost 4 bases, J lost 2 bases, and 10 bases stayed unmatched. The CDR3 runs to 16 residues. CDR3 sequence: CASSSPAVAGQETQYF. In DNA form, the CDR3 reads TGTGCCAGCAGTTCCCCGGCGGTAGCGGGTCAAGAGACCCAGTACTTC.